These 8 T cell receptor beta chains were sequenced from one sample in a study of blood T cells in healthy people across ages. PCR was performed a second time for 7 to 11 cycles using a sample-barcoded 5' primer and a J-beta primer mix. In TCRdb, the 5' RACE reads were re-called with MiXCR into one record per CDR3 protein. The sample has 650,000 to 1,000,000 distinct CDR3 sequences, about 36% seen once; the top ten hold roughly 13%. What was sequenced was blood. The receptor source for this set is a man aged 18-30 years in good health.

The chain couples TRBV7-3 to TRBJ1-1, with D maybe TRBD1 (5 bases). V was pared by 5 bases and J by 5 bases, with 12 bases between. CDR3 size: 13 residues. Germline loops: CDR1 SGHTA, CDR2 FQGTGA. As DNA, the CDR3 is TGTGCCAGCAGCCCCCAGGGTTGGACTGAAGCTTTCTTT. Its translation: CASSPQGWTEAFF.

The CDR3 nucleotides read TGTGCCACCAGTGATTCCAGGACGCGCACAGATACGCAGTATTTT. Its translation is CATSDSRTRTDTQYF. This chain links TRBV24-1 with TRBJ2-3; D call uncertain. V was trimmed by 2 bases and J by 1 base, leaving 9 bases between them. There are 15 residues in the CDR3. Germline loops: CDR1 KGHDR, CDR2 SFDVKD.

The table lists this clonotype with a few counts. The chain couples TRBV2 to TRBJ1-2; no clear D gene. V dropped 0 bases and J dropped 6 bases, with 8 bases sitting between them. Germline values: CDR1 SNHLY, CDR2 FYNNEI. This CDR3 region has 13 residues. This chain's CDR3 is CASSEAPRDGYTF. The CDR3, as DNA: TGTGCCAGCAGTGAAGCGCCAAGAGATGGCTACACCTTC.

On this clonotype: At one end, the junction sequence differs from germline, possibly due to a read error. The J gene is TRBJ1-1, the V gene TRBV7-9; D is unresolved. CDR1 and CDR2 from the germline V gene are SEHNR and FQNEAQ (reference sequence). The CDR3 consists of 12 residues. This CDR3 reads CTSSRTRGEAFF. The CDR3 DNA follows: TGTACCAGCAGCCGAACTCGGGGTGAAGCTTTCTTT.

This sequence joins TRBV6-2 or TRBV6-3 and TRBJ1-2, with D perhaps matching TRBD1 (5 bases). Germline V CDR1 and CDR2: MNHEY, SVGEGT. CDR3 length: 13 residues. The germline V and J ends were trimmed by 4 bases and 8 bases, with 14 bases remaining between them. The CDR3 bases are TGTGCCAGCAGTTCCATGGCAGGGAACGGCTACACCTTC. This sequence encodes CASSSMAGNGYTF.

The gene calls are TRBV10-3 and TRBJ2-7; 7 nucleotides match TRBD2. Trimming took 0 bases from V and 7 from J; bases not matched to a gene: 9. CDR1 is ENHRY and CDR2 is SYGVKD in the germline V gene. The CDR3 length is 15 residues. The CDR3 sequence: CAISESQRGYNEQYF. DNA of the CDR3: TGTGCCATCAGTGAGTCCCAGCGGGGCTACAATGAGCAGTACTTC.

The J gene is TRBJ2-1, the V gene TRBV11-2; D call uncertain. CDR1 SGHAT and CDR2 FQNNGV come from the germline V gene. Trimming removed 5 bases at V and 8 bases at J, with 7 bases between. The CDR3 has 11 residues. The CDR3 here is CASSPNYEQFF. CDR3 bases: TGTGCCAGCAGCCCGAACTATGAGCAGTTCTTC.

This clonotype was counted between two and nine times. The chain employs TRBV12-5 and TRBJ2-5, with a weak D call TRBD1 (6 bases). This CDR3 has 14 amino acids. V was clipped by 5 bases and J by 3 bases, with 13 bases between them. Germline V lookup: CDR1 LGHNT, CDR2 FRNRAP. The CDR3 nucleotides read TGTGCTAGTGGTCCCTCTGAGGGGGAAGAGACCCAGTACTTC. Amino acid sequence: CASGPSEGEETQYF.